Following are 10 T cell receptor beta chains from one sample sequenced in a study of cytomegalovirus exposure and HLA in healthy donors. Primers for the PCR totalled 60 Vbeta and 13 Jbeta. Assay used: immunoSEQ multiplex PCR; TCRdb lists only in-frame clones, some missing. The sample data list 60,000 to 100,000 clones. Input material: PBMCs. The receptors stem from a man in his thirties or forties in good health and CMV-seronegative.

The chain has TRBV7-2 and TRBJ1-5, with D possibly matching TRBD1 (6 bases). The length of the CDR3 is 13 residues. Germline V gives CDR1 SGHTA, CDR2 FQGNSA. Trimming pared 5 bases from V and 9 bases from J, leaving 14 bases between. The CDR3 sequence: CASSPTGRSPQHF. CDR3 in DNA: TGTGCCAGCAGCCCCACAGGGAGATCGCCCCAGCATTTT.

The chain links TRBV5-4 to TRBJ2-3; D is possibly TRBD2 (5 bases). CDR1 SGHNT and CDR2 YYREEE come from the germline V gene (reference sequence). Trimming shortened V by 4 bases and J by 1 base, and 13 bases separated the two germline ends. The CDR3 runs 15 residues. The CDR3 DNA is TGTGCCAGCAGCCTGGGGAGTTTCGGCACAGATACGCAGTATTTT. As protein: CASSLGSFGTDTQYF.

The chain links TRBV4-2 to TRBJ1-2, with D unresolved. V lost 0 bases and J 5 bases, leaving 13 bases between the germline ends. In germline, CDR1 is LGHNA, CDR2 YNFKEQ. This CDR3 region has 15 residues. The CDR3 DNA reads TGTGCCAGCAGCCAAGATTTTGAGGATGTTTATGGCTACACCTTC. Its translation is CASSQDFEDVYGYTF.

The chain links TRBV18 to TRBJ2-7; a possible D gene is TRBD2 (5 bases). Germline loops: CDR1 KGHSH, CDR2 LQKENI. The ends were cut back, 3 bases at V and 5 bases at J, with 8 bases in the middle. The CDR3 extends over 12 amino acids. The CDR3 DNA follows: TGTGCCAGCTCACCCGGAGGTGACGAGCAGTACTTC. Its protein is CASSPGGDEQYF.

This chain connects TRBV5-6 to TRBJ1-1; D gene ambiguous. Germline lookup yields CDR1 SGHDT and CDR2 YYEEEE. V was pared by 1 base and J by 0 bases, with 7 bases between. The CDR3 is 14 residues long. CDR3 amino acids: CASSLLQLNTEAFF. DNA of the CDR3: TGTGCCAGCAGCTTGTTACAGTTGAACACTGAAGCTTTCTTT.

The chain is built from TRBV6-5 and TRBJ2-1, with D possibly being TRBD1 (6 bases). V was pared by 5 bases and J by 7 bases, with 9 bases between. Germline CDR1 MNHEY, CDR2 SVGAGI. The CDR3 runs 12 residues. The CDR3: CASSTGMNEQFF. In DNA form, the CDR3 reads TGTGCCAGCAGTACAGGGATGAATGAGCAGTTCTTC.

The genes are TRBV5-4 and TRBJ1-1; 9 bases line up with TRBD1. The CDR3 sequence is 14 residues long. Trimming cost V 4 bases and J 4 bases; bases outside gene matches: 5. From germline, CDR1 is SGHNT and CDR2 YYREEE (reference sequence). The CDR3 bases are TGTGCCAGCAGCCAATTGACAGGGGGCACTGAAGCTTTCTTT. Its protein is CASSQLTGGTEAFF.

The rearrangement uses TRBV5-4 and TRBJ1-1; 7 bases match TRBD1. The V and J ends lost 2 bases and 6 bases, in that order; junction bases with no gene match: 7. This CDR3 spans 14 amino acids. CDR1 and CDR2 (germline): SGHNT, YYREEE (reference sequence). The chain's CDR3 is CASSLRQGEAEAFF. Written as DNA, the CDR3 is TGTGCCAGCAGCTTACGCCAGGGGGAGGCTGAAGCTTTCTTT.

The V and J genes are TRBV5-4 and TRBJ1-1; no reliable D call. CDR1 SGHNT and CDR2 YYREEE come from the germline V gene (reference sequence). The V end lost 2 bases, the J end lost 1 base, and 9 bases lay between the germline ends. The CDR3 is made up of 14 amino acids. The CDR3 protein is CASSLGVTNTEAFF. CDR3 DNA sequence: TGTGCCAGCAGCTTAGGAGTAACGAACACTGAAGCTTTCTTT.

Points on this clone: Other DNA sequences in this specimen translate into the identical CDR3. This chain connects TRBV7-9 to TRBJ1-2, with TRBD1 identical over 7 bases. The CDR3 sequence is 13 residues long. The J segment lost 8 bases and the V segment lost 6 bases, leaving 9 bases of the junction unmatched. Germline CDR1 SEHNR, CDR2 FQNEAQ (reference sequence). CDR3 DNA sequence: TGTGCCAGCAGTCCTCAGGGGGGCTACGGCTACACCTTC. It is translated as CASSPQGGYGYTF.